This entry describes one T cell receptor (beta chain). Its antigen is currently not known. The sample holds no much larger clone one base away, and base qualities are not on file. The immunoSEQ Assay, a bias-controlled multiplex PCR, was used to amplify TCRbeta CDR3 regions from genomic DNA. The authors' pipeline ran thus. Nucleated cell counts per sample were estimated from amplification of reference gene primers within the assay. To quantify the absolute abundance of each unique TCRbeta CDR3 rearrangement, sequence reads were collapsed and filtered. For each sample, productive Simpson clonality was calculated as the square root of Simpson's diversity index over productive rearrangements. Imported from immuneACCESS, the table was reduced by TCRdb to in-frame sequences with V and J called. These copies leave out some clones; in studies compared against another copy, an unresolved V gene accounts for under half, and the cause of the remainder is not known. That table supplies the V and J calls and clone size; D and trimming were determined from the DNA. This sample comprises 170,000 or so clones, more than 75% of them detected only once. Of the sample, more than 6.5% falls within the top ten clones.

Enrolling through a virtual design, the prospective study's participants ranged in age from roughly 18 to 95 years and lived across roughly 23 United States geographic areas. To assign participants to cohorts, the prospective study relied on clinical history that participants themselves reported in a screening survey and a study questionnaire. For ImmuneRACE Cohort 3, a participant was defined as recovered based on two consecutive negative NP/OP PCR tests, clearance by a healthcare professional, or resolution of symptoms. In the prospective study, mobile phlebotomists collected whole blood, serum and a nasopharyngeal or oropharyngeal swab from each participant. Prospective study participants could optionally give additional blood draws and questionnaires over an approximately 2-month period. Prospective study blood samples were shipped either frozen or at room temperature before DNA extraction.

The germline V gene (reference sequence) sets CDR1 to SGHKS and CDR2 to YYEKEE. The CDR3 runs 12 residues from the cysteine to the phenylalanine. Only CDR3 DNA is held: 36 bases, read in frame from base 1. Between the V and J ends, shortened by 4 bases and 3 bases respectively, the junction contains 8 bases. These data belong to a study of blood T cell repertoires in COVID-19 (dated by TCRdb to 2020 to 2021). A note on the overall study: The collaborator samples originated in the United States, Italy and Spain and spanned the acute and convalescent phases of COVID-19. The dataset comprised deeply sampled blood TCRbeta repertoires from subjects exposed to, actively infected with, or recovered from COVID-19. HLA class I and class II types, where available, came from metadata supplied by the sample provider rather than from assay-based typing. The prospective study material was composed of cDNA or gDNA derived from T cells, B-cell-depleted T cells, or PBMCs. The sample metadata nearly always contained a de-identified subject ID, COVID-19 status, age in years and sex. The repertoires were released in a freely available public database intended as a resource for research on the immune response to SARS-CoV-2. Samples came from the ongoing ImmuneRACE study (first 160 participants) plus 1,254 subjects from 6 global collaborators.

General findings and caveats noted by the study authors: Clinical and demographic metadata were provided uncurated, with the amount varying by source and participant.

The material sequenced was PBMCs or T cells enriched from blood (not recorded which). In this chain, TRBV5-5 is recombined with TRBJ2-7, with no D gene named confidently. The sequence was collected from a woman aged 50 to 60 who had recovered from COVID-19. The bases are TGTGCCAGCAGCACACCAGTCTACGAGCAGTACTTC. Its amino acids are CASSTPVYEQYF.